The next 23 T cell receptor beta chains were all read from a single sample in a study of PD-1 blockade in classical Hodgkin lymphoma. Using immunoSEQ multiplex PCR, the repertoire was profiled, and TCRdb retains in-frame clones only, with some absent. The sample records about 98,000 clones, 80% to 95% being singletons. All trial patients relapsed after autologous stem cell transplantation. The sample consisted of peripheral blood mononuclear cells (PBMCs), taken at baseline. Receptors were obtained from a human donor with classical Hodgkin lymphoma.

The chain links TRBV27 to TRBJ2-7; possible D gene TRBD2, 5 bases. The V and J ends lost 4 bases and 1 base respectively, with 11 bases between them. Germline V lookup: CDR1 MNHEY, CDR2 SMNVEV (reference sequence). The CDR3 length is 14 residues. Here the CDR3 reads CASSYFGDSYEQYF. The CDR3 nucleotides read TGTGCCAGCAGTTATTTCGGGGATTCCTACGAGCAGTACTTC.

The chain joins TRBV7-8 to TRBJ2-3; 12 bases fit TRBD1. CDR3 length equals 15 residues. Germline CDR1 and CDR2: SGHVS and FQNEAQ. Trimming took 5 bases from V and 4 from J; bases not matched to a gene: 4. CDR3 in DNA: TGTGCCAGCAGCATGGGACAGGGGGCGGCAGATACGCAGTATTTT. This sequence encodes CASSMGQGAADTQYF.

The CDR3 here is CASSSLRTVIEKAFF. CDR3 sequence (DNA): TGTGCCAGTAGTTCCCTCCGGACCGTGATCGAGAAAGCTTTCTTT. This chain connects TRBV19 to TRBJ1-1; D gene unclear. The CDR3 runs 15 residues. Germline V gene sequence: CDR1 LNHDA, CDR2 SQIVND (reference sequence). V lost 5 bases, J lost 9 bases, and 22 bases lay in between.

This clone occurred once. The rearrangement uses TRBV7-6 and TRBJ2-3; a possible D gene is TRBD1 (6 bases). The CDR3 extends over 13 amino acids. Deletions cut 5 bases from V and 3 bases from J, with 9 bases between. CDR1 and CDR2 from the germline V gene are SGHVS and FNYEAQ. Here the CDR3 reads CASSEDRTDTQYF. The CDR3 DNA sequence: TGTGCCAGCAGCGAGGACAGAACAGATACGCAGTATTTT. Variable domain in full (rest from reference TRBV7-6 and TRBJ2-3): GAGVSQSPRYKVTKRGQDVALRCDPISGHVSLYWYRQALGQGPEFLTYFNYEAQQDKSGLPNDRFSAERPEGSISTLTIQRTEQRDSAMYRCASSEDRTDTQYFGPGTRLTVL.

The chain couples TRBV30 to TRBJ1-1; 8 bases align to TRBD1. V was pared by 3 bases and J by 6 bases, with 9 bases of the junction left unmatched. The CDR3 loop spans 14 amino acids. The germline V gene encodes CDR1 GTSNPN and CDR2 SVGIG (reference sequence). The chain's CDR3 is CAWRLTGVIAEAFF. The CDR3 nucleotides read TGTGCCTGGAGGCTGACAGGGGTGATCGCTGAAGCTTTCTTT.

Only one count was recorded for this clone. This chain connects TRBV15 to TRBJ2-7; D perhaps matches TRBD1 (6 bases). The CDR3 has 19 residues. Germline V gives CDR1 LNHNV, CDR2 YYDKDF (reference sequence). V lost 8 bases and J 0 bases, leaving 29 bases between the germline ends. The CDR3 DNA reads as TGTGCCACCGCTTCTCTAGTAACAGGGATCAACGAACACTCCTACGAGCAGTACTTC. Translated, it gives CATASLVTGINEHSYEQYF.

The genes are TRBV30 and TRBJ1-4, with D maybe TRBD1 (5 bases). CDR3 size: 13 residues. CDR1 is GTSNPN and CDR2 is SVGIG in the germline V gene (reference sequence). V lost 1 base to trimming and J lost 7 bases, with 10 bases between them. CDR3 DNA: TGTGCCTGGAGTGCGGACACCGGTGAAAAACTGTTTTTT. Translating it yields CAWSADTGEKLFF.

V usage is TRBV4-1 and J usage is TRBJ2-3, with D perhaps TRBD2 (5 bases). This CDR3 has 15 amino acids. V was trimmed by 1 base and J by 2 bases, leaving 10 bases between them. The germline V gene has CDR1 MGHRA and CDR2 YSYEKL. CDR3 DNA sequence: TGCGCCAGCAGCCAAGTAGAGGGCCCCACAGATACGCAGTATTTT. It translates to CASSQVEGPTDTQYF.

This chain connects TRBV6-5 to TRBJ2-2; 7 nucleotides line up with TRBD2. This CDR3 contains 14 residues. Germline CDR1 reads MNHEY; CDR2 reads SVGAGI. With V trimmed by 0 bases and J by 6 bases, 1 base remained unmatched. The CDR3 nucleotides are TGTGCCAGCAGTTACTCGGGGGGGTCCGGGGAGCTGTTTTTT. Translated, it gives CASSYSGGSGELFF.

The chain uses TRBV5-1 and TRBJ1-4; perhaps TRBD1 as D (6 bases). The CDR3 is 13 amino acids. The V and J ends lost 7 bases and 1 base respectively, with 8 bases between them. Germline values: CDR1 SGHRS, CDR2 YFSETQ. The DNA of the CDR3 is TGCGCCAGCGGGGGCGGAACTAATGAAAAACTGTTTTTT. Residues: CASGGGTNEKLFF.

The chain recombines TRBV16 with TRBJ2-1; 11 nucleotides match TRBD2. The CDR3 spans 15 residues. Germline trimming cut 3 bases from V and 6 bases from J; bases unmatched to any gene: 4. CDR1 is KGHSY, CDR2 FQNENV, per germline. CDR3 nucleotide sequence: TGTGCCAGCAGCCAGATAGCGGGAGGGGCCAATGAGCAGTTCTTC. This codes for CASSQIAGGANEQFF.

CDR3 loop: CASSPLASGREETQYF. DNA of the CDR3: TGTGCCAGCAGCCCATTAGCTAGCGGGAGAGAAGAGACCCAGTACTTC. The chain couples TRBV7-6 to TRBJ2-5; 10 bases align to TRBD2. Germline CDR1 is SGHVS and CDR2 is FNYEAQ. V shed 5 bases, J shed 3 bases, and the junction held 9 bases outside the gene matches. The CDR3 totals 16 residues.

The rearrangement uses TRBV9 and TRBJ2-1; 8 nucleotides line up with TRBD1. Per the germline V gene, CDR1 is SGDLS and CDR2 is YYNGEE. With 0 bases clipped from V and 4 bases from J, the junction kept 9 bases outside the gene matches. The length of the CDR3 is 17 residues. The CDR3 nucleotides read TGTGCCAGCAGCGTAGGGCGAGGAGGGACAGGATACAATGAGCAGTTCTTC. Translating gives CASSVGRGGTGYNEQFF.

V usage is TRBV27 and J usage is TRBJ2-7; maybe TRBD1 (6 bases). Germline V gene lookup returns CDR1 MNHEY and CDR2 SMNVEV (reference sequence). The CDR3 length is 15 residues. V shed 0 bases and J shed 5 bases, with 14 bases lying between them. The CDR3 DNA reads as TGTGCCAGCAGTTTATCCCCAGGGGCGCTGAACGAGCAGTACTTC. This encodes CASSLSPGALNEQYF.

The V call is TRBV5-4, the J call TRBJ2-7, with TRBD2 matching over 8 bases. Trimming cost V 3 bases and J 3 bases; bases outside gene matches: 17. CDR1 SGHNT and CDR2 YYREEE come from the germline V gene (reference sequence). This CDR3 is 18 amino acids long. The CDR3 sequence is CASSYRSGRLLGFYEQYF. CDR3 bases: TGTGCCAGCAGCTACCGAAGCGGGAGACTCCTTGGATTCTACGAGCAGTACTTC. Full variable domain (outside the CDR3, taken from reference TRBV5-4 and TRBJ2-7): ETGVTQSPTHLIKTRGQQVTLRCSSQSGHNTVSWYQQALGQGPQFIFQYYREEENGRGNFPPRFSGLQFPNYSSELNVNALELDDSALYLCASSYRSGRLLGFYEQYFGPGTRLTVT.

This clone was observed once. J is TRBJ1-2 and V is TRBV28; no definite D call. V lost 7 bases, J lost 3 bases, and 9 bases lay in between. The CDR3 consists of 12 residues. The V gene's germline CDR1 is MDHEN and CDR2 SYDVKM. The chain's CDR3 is CASMRTDYGYTF. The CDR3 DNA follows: TGTGCCAGCATGAGGACCGACTATGGCTACACCTTC.

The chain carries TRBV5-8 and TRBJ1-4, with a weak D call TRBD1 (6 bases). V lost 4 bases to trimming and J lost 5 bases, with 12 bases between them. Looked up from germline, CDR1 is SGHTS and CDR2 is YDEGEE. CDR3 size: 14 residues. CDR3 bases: TGTGCCAGCAGCCTGGACAGCTACAATGAAAAACTGTTTTTT. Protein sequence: CASSLDSYNEKLFF.

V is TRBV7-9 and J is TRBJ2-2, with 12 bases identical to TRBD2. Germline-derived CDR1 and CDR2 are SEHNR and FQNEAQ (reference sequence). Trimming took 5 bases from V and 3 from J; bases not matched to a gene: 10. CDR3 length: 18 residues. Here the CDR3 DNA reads TGTGCCAGCAGCCTATCCACTCGACTAGCGGGAGACACCGGGGAGCTGTTTTTT. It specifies CASSLSTRLAGDTGELFF.

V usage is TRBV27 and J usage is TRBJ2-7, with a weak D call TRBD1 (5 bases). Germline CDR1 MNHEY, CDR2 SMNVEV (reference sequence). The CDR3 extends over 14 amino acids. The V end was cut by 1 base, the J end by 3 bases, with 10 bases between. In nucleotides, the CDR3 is TGTGCCAGCAGTTTATGGCAGGGTTTCTACGAGCAGTACTTC. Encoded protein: CASSLWQGFYEQYF.

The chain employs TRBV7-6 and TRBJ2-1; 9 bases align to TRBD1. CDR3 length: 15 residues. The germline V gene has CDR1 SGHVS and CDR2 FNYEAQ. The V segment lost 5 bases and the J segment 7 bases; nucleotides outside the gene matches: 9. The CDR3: CASSPGTGIVNEQFF. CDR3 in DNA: TGTGCCAGCAGCCCCGGGACAGGGATAGTGAATGAGCAGTTCTTC.

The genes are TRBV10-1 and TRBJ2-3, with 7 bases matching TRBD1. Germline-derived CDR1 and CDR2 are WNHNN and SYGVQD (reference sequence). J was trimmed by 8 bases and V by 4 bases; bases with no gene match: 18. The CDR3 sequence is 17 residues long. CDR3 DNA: TGCGCCAGCAGTGCGACAGGGCTCGGACTCCCCGGCGGTACGCAGTATTTT. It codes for CASSATGLGLPGGTQYF.

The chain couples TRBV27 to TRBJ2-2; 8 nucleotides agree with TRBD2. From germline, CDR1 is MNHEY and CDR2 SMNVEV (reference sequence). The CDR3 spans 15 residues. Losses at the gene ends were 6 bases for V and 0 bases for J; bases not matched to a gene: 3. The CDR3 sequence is CASSVSGANTGELFF. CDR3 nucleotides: TGTGCCAGCAGCGTTAGCGGGGCGAACACCGGGGAGCTGTTTTTT.

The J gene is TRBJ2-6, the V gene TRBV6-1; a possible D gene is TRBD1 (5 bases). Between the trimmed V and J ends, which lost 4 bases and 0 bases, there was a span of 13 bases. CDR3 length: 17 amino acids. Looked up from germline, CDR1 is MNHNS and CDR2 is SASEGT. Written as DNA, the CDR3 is TGTGCCAGCAGTGCGCAGACAGTAGGCTCTGGGGCCAACGTCCTGACTTTC. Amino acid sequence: CASSAQTVGSGANVLTF.